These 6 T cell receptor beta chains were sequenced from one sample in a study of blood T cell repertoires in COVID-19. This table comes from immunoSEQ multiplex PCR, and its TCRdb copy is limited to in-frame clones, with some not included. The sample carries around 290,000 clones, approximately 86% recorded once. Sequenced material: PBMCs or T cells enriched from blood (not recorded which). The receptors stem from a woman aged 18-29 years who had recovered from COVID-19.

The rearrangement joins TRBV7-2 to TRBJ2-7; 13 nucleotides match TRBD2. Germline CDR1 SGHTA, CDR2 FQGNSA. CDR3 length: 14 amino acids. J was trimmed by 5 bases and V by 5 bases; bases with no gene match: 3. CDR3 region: CASSLGLAGDEQYF. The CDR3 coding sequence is TGTGCCAGCAGCCTTGGACTAGCGGGAGACGAGCAGTACTTC.

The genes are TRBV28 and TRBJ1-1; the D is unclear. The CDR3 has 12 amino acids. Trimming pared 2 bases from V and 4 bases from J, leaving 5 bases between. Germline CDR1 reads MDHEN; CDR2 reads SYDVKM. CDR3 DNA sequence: TGTGCCAGCAGTTTACGGGTCACTGAAGCTTTCTTT. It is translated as CASSLRVTEAFF.

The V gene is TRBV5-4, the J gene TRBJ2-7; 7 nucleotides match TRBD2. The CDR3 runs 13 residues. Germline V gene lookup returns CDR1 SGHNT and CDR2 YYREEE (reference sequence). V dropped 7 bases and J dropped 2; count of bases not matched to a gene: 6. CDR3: CASHPAGTYEQYF. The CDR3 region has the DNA TGTGCCAGCCATCCAGCGGGAACCTACGAGCAGTACTTC.

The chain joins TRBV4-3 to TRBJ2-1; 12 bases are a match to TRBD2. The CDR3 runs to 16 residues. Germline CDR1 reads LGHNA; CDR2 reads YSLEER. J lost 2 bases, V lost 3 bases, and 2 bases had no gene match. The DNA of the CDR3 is TGCGCCAGCAGCCATTCTAGCGGGGGGGCCTACAATGAGCAGTTCTTC. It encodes CASSHSSGGAYNEQFF.

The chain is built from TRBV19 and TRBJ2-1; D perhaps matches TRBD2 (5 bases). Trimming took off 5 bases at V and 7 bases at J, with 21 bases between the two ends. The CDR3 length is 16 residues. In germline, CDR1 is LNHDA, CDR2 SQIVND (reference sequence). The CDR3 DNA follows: TGTGCCAGTAGTCGGGGAGCGACCCGTAGGGTGAATGAGCAGTTCTTC. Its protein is CASSRGATRRVNEQFF.

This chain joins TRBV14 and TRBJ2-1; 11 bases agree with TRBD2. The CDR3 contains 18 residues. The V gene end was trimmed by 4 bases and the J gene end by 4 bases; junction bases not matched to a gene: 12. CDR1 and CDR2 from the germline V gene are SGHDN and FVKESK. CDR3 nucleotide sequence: TGTGCCAGCAGCCGTAGGCTAGCGGGAGGCTCGATTTACAATGAGCAGTTCTTC. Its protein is CASSRRLAGGSIYNEQFF. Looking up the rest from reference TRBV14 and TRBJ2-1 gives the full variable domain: EAGVTQFPSHSVIEKGQTVTLRCDPISGHDNLYWYRRVMGKEIKFLLHFVKESKQDESGMPNNRFLAERTGGTYSTLKVQPAELEDSGVYFCASSRRLAGGSIYNEQFFGPGTRLTVL.